This T cell receptor beta chain is drawn from a study of T cells in Graves' hyperthyroidism and ophthalmopathy. V lost 6 bases to trimming and J lost 10 bases; unmatched junction nucleotides: 6. The CDR3 is made up of 11 amino acids. Germline CDR1 is SQVTM and CDR2 is ANQGSEA. Template material for amplifying TCR beta CDR3 regions consisted of RNA transcripts. Researchers ran a first-round RT-PCR on the TCR CDR3 using the HTBI primer set. TCRdb re-called the multiplex PCR reads with MiXCR, one entry per CDR3 protein. The sample lists a few hundred thousand distinct CDR3 sequences; approximately 44% were seen once. No progression to ophthalmopathy during 18 months of follow-up defined stable disease. Hyperthyroidism in the patients, aged 18 to 65, was newly diagnosed and under 2 months in duration. Patients were excluded because of uncontrolled infection, other autoimmune disease, pregnancy or lactation. Thyroid ultrasound, orbital computed tomography, clinical symptoms, and serum thyroxine and TRAb underpinned diagnoses.

By share of the sample, this clonotype is medium-sized. The sequencing sample was made of peripheral blood or thyroid tissue (not recorded which). The receptor's source is a woman younger than 35 with Graves' hyperthyroidism. The chain joins TRBV29-1 to TRBJ1-2; 9 bases fit TRBD1. The CDR3 reads CSVGQGGDYTF. DNA for the CDR3: TGCAGCGTGGGACAGGGTGGGGACTACACCTTC.